This T cell receptor beta chain was retrieved from a study of cytomegalovirus exposure and HLA in healthy donors. Study-wide results and limits: A later analysis appeared to link common viral pathogens to several of the most significant clusters. Upon later analysis, TCR association rates were observed to vary by HLA locus, being highest for DRB1 and lowest for HLA-C. In vitro, a few CMV-associated chains proved specific for CMV antigens. An ancestry cluster, one associated with Asian ancestry, reportedly showed fewer N-insertions than the approximately 650-donor mean in a later analysis.

In the case of this clone: Its antigen remains unknown.

Amplification used 60 Vbeta primers and 13 Jbeta primers. Clones were read by immunoSEQ multiplex PCR, and TCRdb kept only the in-frame ones, dropping some. Of 100,000 to 150,000 clones in the sample, roughly four fifths were seen once. V dropped 4 bases and J dropped 1 base, with 13 bases sitting between them. The V gene's germline CDR1 is MNHEY and CDR2 SVGAGI. The CDR3 runs 15 residues. The source is a woman aged 50 to 65 in good health and CMV-seropositive. The sample was PBMCs. This chain uses TRBV6-5 with TRBJ1-2; possibly TRBD1 for D (6 bases). This CDR3 is CASSFDLQGNYGYTF. CDR3 DNA sequence: TGTGCCAGCAGTTTTGATTTACAGGGTAACTATGGCTACACCTTC.